Listed below are T cell receptor beta chains from one sample, sequenced in a study of radiation and T cells in renal cell carcinoma. Produced via immunoSEQ multiplex PCR; TCRdb's table is partial and in-frame only. The sample carries about 9,200 clones, under 60% recorded once. Sample: tumor tissue, taken from a patient whose treatment included radiotherapy and nephrectomy. Source of these receptors: a man between 60 and 75 years old with renal cell carcinoma. CDR3s include the opening cysteine and the closing phenylalanine or tryptophan. Fields, in order: J gene, V gene, CDR3 protein.

J gene: TRBJ1-2
V gene: TRBV28
CDR3 protein: CASSPGGDRSYGYTF

J gene: TRBJ1-5
V gene: TRBV28
CDR3 protein: CASSSTGTCLF

J gene: TRBJ1-4
V gene: TRBV19
CDR3 protein: CASSIRATSTGEKLFF

J gene: TRBJ1-2
V gene: TRBV11-2
CDR3 protein: CASSLAAQGDYGYTF

J gene: TRBJ2-7
V gene: TRBV15
CDR3 protein: CATSRVEREGPEQYF

J gene: TRBJ2-7
V gene: TRBV28
CDR3 protein: CASSSTSTGKRAEQYF

J gene: TRBJ1-3
V gene: TRBV16
CDR3 protein: CASSSPFSSGNTIYF

J gene: TRBJ1-3
V gene: TRBV10-2
CDR3 protein: CASARSGNTIYF

J gene: TRBJ1-5
V gene: TRBV7-9
CDR3 protein: CASSSAMNQPQHF

J gene: TRBJ2-7
V gene: TRBV28
CDR3 protein: CASSGRGGRSYEQYF

J gene: TRBJ1-1
V gene: TRBV19
CDR3 protein: CASSISGGEAFF

J gene: TRBJ1-5
V gene: TRBV28
CDR3 protein: CASRWVQGGTNQPQHF

J gene: TRBJ2-7
V gene: TRBV21-1
CDR3 protein: CASTLAGGPTSEQYF

J gene: TRBJ2-5
V gene: TRBV19
CDR3 protein: CASATSGQETQYF

J gene: TRBJ2-7
V gene: TRBV7-2
CDR3 protein: CASSLPGHGEQYF

J gene: TRBJ2-7
V gene: TRBV7-9
CDR3 protein: CASSLSSVAYEQYF

J gene: TRBJ2-7
V gene: TRBV4-1
CDR3 protein: CASSQEPYSYEQYF

J gene: TRBJ2-5
V gene: TRBV29-1
CDR3 protein: CSVEVEYRAYQETQYF

J gene: TRBJ1-4
V gene: TRBV28
CDR3 protein: CASSSFFGTGDEKLFF

J gene: TRBJ1-5
V gene: TRBV6-4
CDR3 protein: CASRPPGQGRSQPQHF

J gene: TRBJ2-6
V gene: TRBV6-1
CDR3 protein: CASSERGAASGANVLTF

J gene: TRBJ1-1
V gene: TRBV28
CDR3 protein: CASYRVTEAFF

J gene: TRBJ2-7
V gene: TRBV2
CDR3 protein: CASREAGEREQYF

J gene: TRBJ2-7
V gene: TRBV11-1
CDR3 protein: CASSLGGRDYEQYF

J gene: TRBJ1-4
V gene: TRBV4-1
CDR3 protein: CASSQPQGATNEKLFF

J gene: TRBJ1-1
V gene: TRBV25-1
CDR3 protein: CASSEFGQNTEAFF

J gene: TRBJ2-1
V gene: TRBV18
CDR3 protein: CASSPPSVRAVMDEQFF

J gene: TRBJ2-7
V gene: TRBV15
CDR3 protein: CATSRDPRTGTGEQYF

J gene: TRBJ1-1
V gene: TRBV28
CDR3 protein: CASSAPGGSPEAFF

J gene: TRBJ1-4
V gene: TRBV19
CDR3 protein: CASSPGGSEKLFF

J gene: TRBJ1-1
V gene: TRBV2
CDR3 protein: CASSEWDRGLEGAFF

J gene: -
V gene: TRBV4-2
CDR3 protein: CASSQDGGTGSYEQYF

J gene: TRBJ2-7
V gene: TRBV6-7
CDR3 protein: CASSYSGAVPPYEQYF

J gene: TRBJ2-7
V gene: TRBV4-3
CDR3 protein: CASSQDLLAGVEQYF

J gene: TRBJ2-1
V gene: TRBV5-6
CDR3 protein: CASSLVDNEQFF

J gene: TRBJ1-1
V gene: TRBV28
CDR3 protein: CASSGWTEAFF

J gene: TRBJ1-5
V gene: TRBV28
CDR3 protein: CASSFHRGGGNQPQHF

J gene: TRBJ2-7
V gene: TRBV6-1
CDR3 protein: CASSFSGQGHEQYF

J gene: TRBJ1-5
V gene: TRBV19
CDR3 protein: CASRKQGVQPQHF

J gene: TRBJ2-7
V gene: TRBV28
CDR3 protein: CASSWDRGQYF

J gene: TRBJ1-5
V gene: TRBV19
CDR3 protein: CASSMGGGPNQPQHF

J gene: TRBJ1-3
V gene: TRBV29-1
CDR3 protein: CSGGQGNTIYF

J gene: TRBJ2-7
V gene: TRBV9
CDR3 protein: CASSFSSGSDEQYF

J gene: TRBJ2-7
V gene: TRBV27
CDR3 protein: CASGLQGASEQYF

J gene: TRBJ1-2
V gene: TRBV4-2
CDR3 protein: CASSQDPQGNYGYTF

J gene: TRBJ1-1
V gene: TRBV14
CDR3 protein: CASSQAKTGQKF

J gene: TRBJ2-6
V gene: TRBV9
CDR3 protein: CASSVARQRPGANVLTF

J gene: TRBJ2-6
V gene: TRBV18
CDR3 protein: CASSPWSGDPRSGANVLTF

J gene: TRBJ1-4
V gene: TRBV5-1
CDR3 protein: CASSMDGATNEKLFF

J gene: TRBJ1-1
V gene: TRBV11-2
CDR3 protein: CASSLLGEAEAFF

J gene: TRBJ1-2
V gene: TRBV28
CDR3 protein: CASSLGTEYYGYTF

J gene: TRBJ2-7
V gene: TRBV5-1
CDR3 protein: CASSLAGWGLSYEQYF

J gene: TRBJ2-7
V gene: TRBV10-2
CDR3 protein: CASSESGSGIREQYF

J gene: TRBJ2-7
V gene: TRBV6-1
CDR3 protein: CASSESAGGGAEEQYF

J gene: TRBJ2-5
V gene: TRBV18
CDR3 protein: CASSKEGGQLETQYF